This TCR beta chain was found in a study of blood T cell repertoires in COVID-19. This CDR3 has 15 amino acids. The V and J ends lost 0 bases and 7 bases respectively, with 13 bases between them. Germline lookup yields CDR1 SGHNT and CDR2 YYREEE (reference sequence). Participants had their cohort set by participant-reported clinical history. Under the authors' procedure: Using reference gene primer amplification, nucleated cell counts were estimated. This table comes from immunoSEQ multiplex PCR, and its TCRdb copy is limited to in-frame clones, with some not included. V and J calls and clone size follow that table, whereas D and trimming were derived from the DNA. The sample holds approximately 200,000 clones, 75% to 90% seen once.

The chain employs TRBV5-4 and TRBJ1-4, with D possibly TRBD1 on 5 matching bases. Material for sequencing was PBMCs or T cells enriched from blood (not recorded which). The TCR originated in a woman under 40 who had recovered from COVID-19. In DNA form, the CDR3 reads TGTGCCAGCAGCTTGGTTGGTGGGGCGAGTGAAAAACTGTTTTTT. Its translation: CASSLVGGASEKLFF. The full variable domain, with the rest looked up from reference TRBV5-4 and TRBJ1-4, is ETGVTQSPTHLIKTRGQQVTLRCSSQSGHNTVSWYQQALGQGPQFIFQYYREEENGRGNFPPRFSGLQFPNYSSELNVNALELDDSALYLCASSLVGGASEKLFFGSGTQLSVL.